This T cell receptor (beta chain) was identified in a study of cytomegalovirus exposure and HLA in healthy donors. In the PCR, 60 Vbeta and 13 Jbeta primers were used. Clones were read by immunoSEQ multiplex PCR, and TCRdb kept only the in-frame ones, dropping some. This table holds about 190,000 clones, over 60% found once. Germline V gene data show CDR1 as MNHNY and CDR2 as SVGAGI (reference sequence). The CDR3 sequence is 12 residues long. Germline trimming cut 4 bases from V and 7 bases from J; bases unmatched to any gene: 3. V is TRBV6-6 and J is TRBJ2-7; 8 bases map to TRBD1. The specimen sequenced was PBMCs. The clonotype was recovered from a woman aged 30 to 39 in good health and CMV-seropositive. The CDR3 loop is CASSWGQEEQYF. CDR3 in DNA: TGTGCCAGCAGTTGGGGACAGGAGGAGCAGTACTTC.